This T cell receptor beta chain appears in the sequencing data of a study of T cells after yellow fever vaccination (dated by TCRdb to the late 2010s). Notes on the research overall: Libraries from fractions with low cell numbers were prepared with the SMART-Seq v4 Ultra Low Input RNA kit. Blood was collected at multiple timepoints before and after primary and secondary immunization, and bulk PBMC replicates and cell subsets were isolated. Two healthy male donors made up the cohort, one aged 18 to 30 years and the other aged 30 to 39 years. Bulk TCR alpha and beta repertoires were sequenced longitudinally to track T-cell clones before and after primary and booster YFV17D yellow fever vaccination.

Reading the label with the study, this specimen's treatment or condition is: live attenuated yellow fever vaccine strain. At each blood-draw timepoint, two biological replicates of bulk PBMCs were obtained. A standard Ficoll-Paque protocol was used to isolate PBMCs from peripheral blood. RNA was extracted with TriZol from bulk PBMCs, CD4 and CD8 fractions, and dextramer-positive and dextramer-negative fractions. The germline ends are 17 bases apart after V is trimmed by 3 bases and J by 3 bases. From the cysteine through the phenylalanine, the CDR3 covers 16 amino acids. The sequence is cut down to CDR3 DNA, 48 bases in frame from base 1. Via the germline V gene, CDR1 is LGHNA and CDR2 YSLEER. Synthesis of TCR cDNA relied on 5'RACE template switching, a step that introduced a universal primer site along with unique molecular identifiers. Priming for cDNA synthesis came from both the TCR alpha and TCR beta constant segments. Library amplification used two PCR steps, and the second PCR step added sample barcodes and sequencing adapters. Sequencing of libraries was done on Illumina HiSeq 2500 (2x100 bp) or NovaSeq (2x150 bp). The original pipeline was this. Reads were demultiplexed and collapsed into UMI consensus sequences with MIGEC, and V(D)J alignment was performed with MiXCR. Vaccine-responding clonotypes were defined with edgeR using replicate PBMC samples, requiring FDR below 0.01 and a log2 fold change above 5 up to day 15. CD4 or CD8 identity was assigned to each bulk clonotype according to whether the clonotype was present at higher abundance in the sequenced CD4 repertoire or the sequenced CD8 repertoire. Using fastp at Q25 and MiXCR, TCRdb reprocessed the public reads and kept productive beta chains. CDR3 protein duplicates are merged, each entry listing the most common genes and DNA. The V and J calls follow TCRdb's processing rather than the paper's. The sample records about 580,000 distinct CDR3 sequences, about 15% of which are singletons. 17% of the sample goes to the ten largest clones.

Findings and caveats that apply to the study as a whole: The secondary T-cell response was found to be weaker but faster than the primary response, with a peak reached on day 5 rather than on day 15. Computational filtering was required because FACS-sorted repertoires could contain abundant contaminating clonotypes from the bulk population. Most clones expanded after primary vaccination were re-detected after the booster (just under 97% of CD4 and 88% of CD8), suggesting broad memory maintenance. A small share of clonotypes occurred in both CD4 and CD8 compartments, likely arising from convergent recombination. Only two donors were included in the study, so the extent to which the findings can be generalized is limited.

The sample holds a few counts of this clonotype. No antigen is known for it. There are no base qualities to consult, and no much larger clone falls within one base. Sequencing was performed on PBMCs, taken more than 4 days after the first yellow fever vaccination. This chain is built from TRBV4-3 and TRBJ1-1; TRBD1 is a possible D gene, resting on 5 matching bases. The TCR was taken from a man between 18 and 29 years old who received the YFV17D yellow fever vaccine. The CDR3 region: CASSQPRKGPDTEAFF. The bases are TGCGCCAGCAGCCAGCCCCGCAAGGGACCAGACACTGAAGCTTTCTTT.